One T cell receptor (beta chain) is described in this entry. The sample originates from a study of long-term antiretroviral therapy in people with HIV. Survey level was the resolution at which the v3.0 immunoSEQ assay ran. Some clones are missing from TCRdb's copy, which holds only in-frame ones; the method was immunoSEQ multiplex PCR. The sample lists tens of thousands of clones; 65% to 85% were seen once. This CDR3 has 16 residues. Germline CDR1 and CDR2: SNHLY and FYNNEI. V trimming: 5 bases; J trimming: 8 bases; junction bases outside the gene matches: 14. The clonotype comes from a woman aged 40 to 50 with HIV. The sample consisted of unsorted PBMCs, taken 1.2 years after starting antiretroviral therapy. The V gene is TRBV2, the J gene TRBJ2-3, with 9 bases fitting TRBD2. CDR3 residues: CASSTSRVAGDGTQYF. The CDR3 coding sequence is TGTGCCAGCAGTACCTCCAGGGTAGCGGGAGATGGTACGCAGTATTTT.